One T cell receptor (beta chain) is described in this entry. Generated by immunoSEQ multiplex PCR, the TCRdb table keeps only in-frame clones and is missing some. Counted here are tens of thousands of clones, 85% to 90% occurring once; the ten biggest clones make up 0.55% to 0.65%. Germline lookup yields CDR1 SGHNT and CDR2 YYREEE (reference sequence). After removal of 0 bases from V and 3 bases from J, the junction contained 14 bases not matched to a gene. The CDR3 totals 19 residues. This entry belongs to a study of T cell changes during pregnancy in multiple sclerosis. The J gene is TRBJ2-3, the V gene TRBV5-4; 9 bases match TRBD2. The starting material was CD4+ T cells from peripheral blood mononuclear cells, obtained in the first trimester of pregnancy. The sequence was collected from a female donor with multiple sclerosis, enrolled in a pregnancy study. The CDR3 loop is CASSLVGLEAGGRTDTQYF. CDR3 in DNA: TGTGCCAGCAGCTTGGTGGGGCTAGAAGCGGGAGGAAGGACAGATACGCAGTATTTT.